The T cell receptor (beta chain) under discussion was sequenced for a study of Ad26.COV2.S vaccination and SARS-CoV-2 variants. Study findings and constraints: Researchers reported similar non-spike TCR breadth in vaccine and placebo recipients.

Treatment reported: about 20 received Ad26.COV2.S at low or high dose, single or two shots; roughly five received placebo; per-sample allocation not given. It was on day 63 after the first vaccine or placebo injection that samples were taken. The V segment lost 0 bases and the J segment 4 bases; nucleotides outside the gene matches: 5. The germline CDR1 and CDR2 sequences are MGHRA and YSYEKL. The CDR3 length is 16 residues. Produced via immunoSEQ multiplex PCR; TCRdb's table is partial and in-frame only. The table includes 350,000 to 400,000 clones, 70% to 90% detected once. With regard to this clone: Its antigen is still unknown.

This material consisted of peripheral blood, taken in a trial of Ad26.COV2.S vaccine versus placebo. The rearrangement uses TRBV4-1 and TRBJ2-2; the match to TRBD1 covers 7 bases. The receptor was isolated from a person between 18 and 59 years old who received the Ad26.COV2.S COVID-19 vaccine or a placebo. Here the CDR3 reads CASSQETGFSTGELFF. The DNA of the CDR3 is TGCGCCAGCAGCCAAGAGACAGGGTTTAGCACCGGGGAGCTGTTTTTT.